These 2 T cell receptor beta chains came from one sample sequenced in a study of T cells after yellow fever vaccination. Via MiXCR, TCRdb re-called the 5' RACE reads, giving one row per CDR3 protein. The sample lists some 560,000 distinct CDR3 sequences; less than 20% were seen once. This sample comprised PBMCs, obtained 4 to 6 days after the first yellow fever vaccination. The receptors come from a man aged 18 to 30 who received the YFV17D yellow fever vaccine.

This chain uses TRBV5-1 with TRBJ2-5; TRBD2 matches at 8 bases. The CDR3 has 15 amino acids. Germline loops: CDR1 SGHRS, CDR2 YFSETQ. The ends lost 4 bases at V and 0 bases at J; junction bases unmatched: 5. CDR3 DNA: TGCGCCAGCAGCCTACGAGCGGGGGACCAAGAGACCCAGTACTTC. Protein: CASSLRAGDQETQYF.

This clonotype was seen a few times. The gene calls are TRBV20-1 and TRBJ1-6; D remains unclear. CDR1 DFQATT and CDR2 SNEGSKA come from the germline V gene (reference sequence). The CDR3 is 13 residues long. Trimming removed 3 bases at V and 5 bases at J, with 8 bases between. The CDR3, as DNA: TGCAGTGCTAGGTGGCAGAATAATTCACCCCTCCACTTT. It codes for CSARWQNNSPLHF.